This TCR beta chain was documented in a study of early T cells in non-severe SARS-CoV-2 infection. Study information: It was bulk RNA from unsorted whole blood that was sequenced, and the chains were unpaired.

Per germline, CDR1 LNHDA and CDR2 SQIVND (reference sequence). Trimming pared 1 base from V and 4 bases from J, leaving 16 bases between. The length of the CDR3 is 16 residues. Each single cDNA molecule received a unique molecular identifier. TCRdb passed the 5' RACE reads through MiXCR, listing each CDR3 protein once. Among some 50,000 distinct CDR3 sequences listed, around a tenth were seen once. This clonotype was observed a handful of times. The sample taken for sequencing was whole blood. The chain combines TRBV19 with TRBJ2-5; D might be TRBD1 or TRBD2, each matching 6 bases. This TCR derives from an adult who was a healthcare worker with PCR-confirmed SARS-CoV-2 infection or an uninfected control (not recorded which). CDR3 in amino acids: CASSIVRRGGGETQYF. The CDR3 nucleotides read TGTGCCAGTAGTATAGTCCGCAGGGGAGGAGGAGAGACCCAGTACTTC.